This paragraph reports one T cell receptor beta chain. The sample belongs to a study of OX40 agonist ivuxolimab in advanced cancers. Assay used: immunoSEQ multiplex PCR; TCRdb lists only in-frame clones, some missing. Of 30,000 to 35,000 clones listed, nearly 85% are singletons. Trimming removed 5 bases at V and 0 bases at J, with 16 bases between. The CDR3 runs to 16 residues. In germline, CDR1 is MDHEN, CDR2 SYDVKM. The source material was CD4+ or CD8+ T cells sorted from blood, sampled in a trial of the OX40 agonist ivuxolimab. The genes are TRBV28 and TRBJ1-2; maybe TRBD1 (6 bases). This sequence was found in an adult with an advanced solid tumor such as melanoma, head and neck, liver or kidney cancer. CDR3 region: CASSPAGAFTNYGYTF. In DNA form, the CDR3 reads TGTGCCAGCAGTCCAGCAGGGGCTTTTACTAACTATGGCTACACCTTC.